The sequence of this TCR beta chain was determined in a study of cytomegalovirus exposure and HLA in healthy donors. Regarding the study as a whole: Among the most significant clusters, several appeared linked to common viral pathogens in a later analysis. Later analysis found that TCR beta chains associated with HLA were more clonally expanded than other, equally common chains. Follow-up analysis later connected one missense variant in DCLRE1C with trimming of TCR beta V- and J-genes. A later look showed TCR association rates differing by HLA locus, highest for DRB1 and lowest for HLA-C.

Researchers ran the PCR with 60 Vbeta and 13 Jbeta primers. Assay used: immunoSEQ multiplex PCR; TCRdb lists only in-frame clones, some missing. The repertoire holds some 90,000 clones, with 60% to 75% as singletons. The trim removed 6 bases at V and 5 bases at J, leaving 8 bases unmatched. This CDR3 contains 17 residues. Germline V gives CDR1 MDHEN, CDR2 SYDVKM. With respect to this clone: Its antigen is still unknown.

Sequenced material: PBMCs. This TCR came from a female donor in good health and CMV-seropositive. V is TRBV28 and J is TRBJ2-3; 16 nucleotides match TRBD2. This CDR3 reads CASSLGTSGGVQDTQYF. CDR3 sequence (DNA): TGTGCCAGCAGCCTTGGGACTAGCGGGGGGGTGCAAGATACGCAGTATTTT.